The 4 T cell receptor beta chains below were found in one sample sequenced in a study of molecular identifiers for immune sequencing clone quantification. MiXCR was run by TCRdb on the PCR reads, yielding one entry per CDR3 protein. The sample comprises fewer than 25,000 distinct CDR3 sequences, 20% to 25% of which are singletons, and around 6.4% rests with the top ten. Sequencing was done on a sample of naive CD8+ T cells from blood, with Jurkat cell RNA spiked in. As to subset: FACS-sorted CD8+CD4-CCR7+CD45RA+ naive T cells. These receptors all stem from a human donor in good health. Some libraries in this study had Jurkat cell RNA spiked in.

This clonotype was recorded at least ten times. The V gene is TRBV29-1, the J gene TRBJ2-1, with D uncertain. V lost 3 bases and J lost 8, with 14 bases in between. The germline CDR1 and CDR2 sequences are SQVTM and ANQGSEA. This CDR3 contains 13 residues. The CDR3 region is CSVDQSVLDEQFF. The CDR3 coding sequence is TGCAGCGTTGATCAGTCAGTACTCGATGAGCAGTTCTTC.

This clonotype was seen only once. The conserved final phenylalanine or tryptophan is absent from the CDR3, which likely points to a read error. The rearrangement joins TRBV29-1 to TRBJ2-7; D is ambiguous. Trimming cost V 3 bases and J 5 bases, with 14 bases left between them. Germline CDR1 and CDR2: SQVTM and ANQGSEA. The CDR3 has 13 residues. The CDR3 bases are TGCAGCGTTGAGGGTCCGATTAGGGACGAGCAGTACTCC. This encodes CSVEGPIRDEQYS.

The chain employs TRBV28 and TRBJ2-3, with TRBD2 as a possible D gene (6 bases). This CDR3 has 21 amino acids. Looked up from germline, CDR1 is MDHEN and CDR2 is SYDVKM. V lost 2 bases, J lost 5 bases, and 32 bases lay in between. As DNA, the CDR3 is TGTGCCAGCAGTTTACGCGGTCGAGCGGGTGCACCGGAGGAGAGGGAAGATACGCAGTATTTT. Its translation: CASSLRGRAGAPEEREDTQYF.

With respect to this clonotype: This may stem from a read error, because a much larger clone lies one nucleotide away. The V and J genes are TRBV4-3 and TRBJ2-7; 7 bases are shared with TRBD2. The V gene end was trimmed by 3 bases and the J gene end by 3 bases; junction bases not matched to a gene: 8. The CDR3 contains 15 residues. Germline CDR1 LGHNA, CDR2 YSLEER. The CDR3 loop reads CASSQGVGGSYEQYF. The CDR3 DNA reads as TGCGCCAGCAGCCAGGGGGTCGGCGGGAGCTACGAGCAGTACTTC.